This T cell receptor (beta chain) was observed in a study of OX40 agonist ivuxolimab in advanced cancers. This CDR3 has 15 amino acids. The V segment lost 5 bases and the J segment 3 bases; nucleotides outside the gene matches: 6. CDR1 is SGHTA and CDR2 is FQGNSA in the germline V gene. Sequencing used immunoSEQ multiplex PCR; TCRdb keeps in-frame clones, though not all of them. Seen here are about 61,000 clones, roughly four fifths observed once, and the top ten hold less than 4%. This TCR was sampled from an adult with an advanced solid tumor such as melanoma, head and neck, liver or kidney cancer. The source was CD4+ or CD8+ T cells sorted from blood, collected in a trial of the OX40 agonist ivuxolimab. V gene TRBV7-2 combines with J gene TRBJ2-4; 8 bases line up with TRBD2. CDR3 sequence (DNA): TGTGCCAGCAGCCAACTAGCGGTAGGCAAAAACATTCAGTACTTC. This translates into CASSQLAVGKNIQYF.